This T cell receptor beta chain originates from a study of blood T cell repertoires in COVID-19. Across the study: The analysed material was cDNA or gDNA that came from T cells, B-cell-depleted T cells, or PBMCs.

The data were produced by immunoSEQ multiplex PCR, yet TCRdb's version contains in-frame clones alone and is incomplete. The profile covers about 18,000 clones, with about 91% appearing a single time and around 5% taken by the ten largest. Two negative PCRs, clearance, or symptom resolution were required of recovered Cohort 3 donors. The sample consisted of PBMCs or T cells enriched from blood (not recorded which). The TCR comes from a woman in her twenties or thirties who had recovered from COVID-19.

The CDR3 loop reads CSVARDYGYTF. DNA for the CDR3: TGCAGCGTTGCCAGGGACTATGGCTACACCTTC. The gene calls are TRBV29-1 and TRBJ1-2; D perhaps matches TRBD1 (5 bases). Germline CDR1 reads SQVTM; CDR2 reads ANQGSEA. The ends were cut back, 4 bases at V and 3 bases at J, with 6 bases in the middle. This CDR3 comprises 11 residues.